A selection of T cell receptor beta chains follows, all from one sample in a study of PD-L1 blockade in urothelial cancer. TCRdb's table, derived via immunoSEQ multiplex PCR, lists solely in-frame clones and lacks some. The sample includes some 1,900 clones, about a third of them seen just once. Sequenced here: tumor tissue, sampled before atezolizumab (anti-PD-L1) treatment. All receptors derive from a man aged 45-65 years with urothelial cancer. CDR3s include the opening cysteine and the closing phenylalanine or tryptophan.

TRBJ2-7	15	TRBV6-8	CAIRGTSGNSYEQYF
TRBJ1-2	15	TRBV6-8	CASSYKTGGNYGYTF
TRBJ1-1	14	TRBV23-1	CASSQSIPNTEAFF
TRBJ2-1	19	TRBV7-7	CASSLVLAVLKTDYNEQFF
TRBJ1-2	13	TRBV19	CASSYDTNYGYTF
TRBJ1-2	13	TRBV6-8	CASTPVLGYGYTF
TRBJ1-2	16	TRBV19	CASMDEGPRRGYGYTF
TRBJ1-6	15	TRBV9	CASSVGGIRDSPLHF
TRBJ1-5	15	TRBV22-1	CASSYDRIGTQPQHF
TRBJ1-4	15	TRBV28	CASSQTGPTNEKLFF
TRBJ2-5	12	TRBV12-5	CASQRGQETQYF
TRBJ2-7	14	TRBV10-3	CASEAGGGSYEQYF
TRBJ1-1	15	TRBV28	CASSSPDSRGTEAFF
TRBJ2-3	16	TRBV15	CATSRGGTGNTDTQYF
TRBJ2-7	15	TRBV16	CASSDGTSRTYEQYF
TRBJ1-1	16	TRBV28	CASSTGRLPGDTEAFF
TRBJ2-7	13	TRBV14	CASSQGLRDEQYF
TRBJ2-7	12	TRBV6-8	CASSTTQVEQYF
TRBJ2-1	16	TRBV11-3	CASSLSGTRSLDEQFF
TRBJ1-3	15	TRBV11-3	CASSRQGGSGNTIYF
TRBJ2-3	15	TRBV9	CASSVAGASTDTQYF
TRBJ2-2	14	TRBV28	CASRERPRAGELFF
TRBJ2-1	13	TRBV30	CAWKDYAHNEQFF
TRBJ1-6	13	TRBV7-1	CASRIAGNSPLHF
TRBJ2-7	16	TRBV6-7	CASSVPSGRPDFEQYF
TRBJ2-3	15	TRBV9	CASSATGVITDTQYF
TRBJ2-1	16	TRBV4-1	CASSLFWESQDNEQFF
TRBJ2-7	13	TRBV19	CASSATGQREQYF
TRBJ1-5	17	TRBV4-1	CASSPYGTDYSNQPQHF
TRBJ1-6	16	TRBV6-8	CASKPGTVIYNSPLHF
TRBJ2-2	15	TRBV30	CAGPSASSNTGELFF
TRBJ1-1	12	TRBV28	CASSTAPREAFF
TRBJ1-2	14	TRBV28	CASTPQGANYGYTF
TRBJ1-6	15	TRBV30	CAWTISGQSSSPLHF
TRBJ2-1	14	TRBV30	CAWSPSGTYNEQFF
TRBJ1-1	15	TRBV6-8	CASNRGRGMNTEAFF
TRBJ2-5	12	TRBV6-8	CASSGSQETQYF
TRBJ1-1	17	TRBV18	CASSPRQADAMRTEAFF
TRBJ2-7	16	TRBV19	CASSSGTGGLLNEQYF
TRBJ1-5	15	TRBV28	CASSQQGARNQPQHF
TRBJ2-2	15	TRBV11-3	CASSLGASGGGELFF
TRBJ2-1	14	TRBV11-3	CASSLSGGRYEQFF
TRBJ2-5	14	TRBV28	CASRSPFSKETQYF
TRBJ2-3	18	TRBV14	CASSQVGLVAGRTDTQYF
TRBJ1-1	14	TRBV11-3	CASSAGLGGTEAFF
TRBJ2-7	17	TRBV19	CASSIRLGSGALYEQYF
TRBJ1-1	15	TRBV11-3	CASSFRNRGDTEAFF
TRBJ2-1	15	TRBV9	CASSARDRRYNEQFF
TRBJ1-2	13	TRBV29-1	CSAKQGTPYGYTF
TRBJ2-2	16	TRBV27	CASSLSYFGDTGELFF